This T cell receptor beta chain was profiled in a study of CD8 T cells in Susac syndrome (dated by TCRdb to about 2019). For context, the study as a whole: Whether CD8+ T cell activation and differentiation in Susac syndrome was antigen driven was tested using repertoire sequencing. Here is what the overall study found, with its caveats: The TCR sequencing and HLA analysis was acknowledged to have included a relatively small number of individuals.

With respect to this clonotype: Its antigen is still unknown. No per-base quality is available; no much larger clone lies one base away.

CDR1 and CDR2 are read off the germline V gene as KGHDR and SFDVKD. The CDR3 runs 11 residues from the cysteine to the phenylalanine. Only the CDR3 portion is preserved as DNA: 33 bases, with reading frame beginning at the first base. The junction shows trimming of 3 bases on V and 8 bases on J, plus 6 bases between the germline ends. RNA was extracted using the RNeasy kit, and roughly 0.45 to 1 microgram was reverse transcribed with random hexamers. The immunoSEQ multiplex PCR assay, covering 54 Vbeta and 13 Jbeta segments, was used to amplify TCR beta CDR3 regions. PCR amplification bias was corrected using a synthetic template baseline for primer optimization and computational correction. As for the original processing: Reads were assigned to V, D and J genes according to IMGT and analyzed in immunoSEQ Analyzer, with only productive sequences retained. Clonality was computed as one minus Shannon entropy normalized by log2 of the number of productive unique sequences. For each patient and control, public and private clones were evaluated among the 100 most prevalent clones. Clones were defined as Susac-specific when absent from the healthy and MS cohorts, from over a thousand published viral clones and from other ImmuneACCESS disease sequences. TCRdb trimmed the raw reads at Q25, called clones with MiXCR and kept productive beta chains. Entries are consolidated by CDR3 protein sequence, retaining the most common genes and DNA. The V and J calls were determined by TCRdb, not by the authors. The sample includes 200,000 to 250,000 distinct CDR3 sequences, with over 85% observed a single time. 0.07% to 0.09% of the sample lies in the top ten.

Peripheral blood CD8+ and CD4+ T cells from healthy donors, Susac syndrome patients and multiple sclerosis patients were profiled by high-throughput TCR beta sequencing. The multiple sclerosis controls were treatment-naive patients whose relapsing-remitting disease, either stable or active, fulfilled the revised McDonald criteria. Bulk CD8+ and CD4+ T cells were purified by magnetic negative isolation, while CD8+ TEMRA cells were enriched using FACS. Blood was drawn into EDTA tubes, processed within 24 hours, and PBMCs were isolated by density gradient centrifugation. PBMCs intended for TCR sequencing were cryopreserved in liquid nitrogen and were subsequently thawed in a 37 degrees C water bath. Purity of sorted or isolated CD4+, CD8+ and CD8+ TEMRA cells was at least 90%.

The specimen was CD4+ T cells from PBMCs. The clonotype comes from a human donor with multiple sclerosis. Rearrangement joined TRBV24-1 to TRBJ1-1, with an unclear D gene assignment. CDR3 region: CATSDGWEAFF. The nucleotide sequence reads TGTGCCACCAGTGATGGGTGGGAAGCTTTCTTT.